This note documents a single T cell receptor (beta chain) sequence. Its antigen is undetermined. The CDR3 spans 13 residues. Looked up from germline, CDR1 is SGHNT and CDR2 is YYREEE (reference sequence). V shed 4 bases and J shed 4 bases, with 9 bases lying between them. This sample was taken from a study of cytomegalovirus exposure and HLA in healthy donors. Study results and caveats: Some V segments, TRBV6-2 and TRBV6-3 among them, were indistinguishable and were therefore excluded. Previous analysis showed most TCR beta V segments were productive about 87% or about 30% of the time.

Healthy donors of bone marrow made up the group. PCR amplification relied on 60 Vbeta primers (plus 13 Jbeta primers). Using immunoSEQ multiplex PCR, the repertoire was profiled, and TCRdb retains in-frame clones only, with some absent. Of 150,000 to 200,000 clones listed, about 71% are singletons. The sequenced sample was PBMCs. The chain recombines TRBV5-4 with TRBJ2-1, with D tentatively TRBD1 (5 bases). The sequence came from a man aged 45-65 years in good health and CMV-seronegative. In DNA form, the CDR3 reads TGTGCCAGCAGCGTAGACAGTTACAATGAGCAGTTCTTC. Protein sequence: CASSVDSYNEQFF. The full variable domain, its missing parts supplied by reference TRBV5-4 and TRBJ2-1, is ETGVTQSPTHLIKTRGQQVTLRCSSQSGHNTVSWYQQALGQGPQFIFQYYREEENGRGNFPPRFSGLQFPNYSSELNVNALELDDSALYLCASSVDSYNEQFFGPGTRLTVL.